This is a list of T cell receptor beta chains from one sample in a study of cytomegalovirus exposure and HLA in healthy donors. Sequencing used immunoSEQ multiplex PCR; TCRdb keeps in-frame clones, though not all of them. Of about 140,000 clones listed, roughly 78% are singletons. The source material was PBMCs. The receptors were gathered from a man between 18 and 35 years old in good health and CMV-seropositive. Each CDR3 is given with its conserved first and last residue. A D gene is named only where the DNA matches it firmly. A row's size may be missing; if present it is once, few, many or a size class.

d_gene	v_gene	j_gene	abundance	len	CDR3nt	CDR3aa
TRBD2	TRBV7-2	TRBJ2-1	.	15	TGTGCCAGCAGCCTCGGGACTAGCGGGAATCGTGAGCAGTTCTTC	CASSLGTSGNREQFF
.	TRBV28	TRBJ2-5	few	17	TGTGCCAGCAGTTCGACCCCCAGTGGGGCGGAACGGGAGACCCAGTACTTC	CASSSTPSGAERETQYF
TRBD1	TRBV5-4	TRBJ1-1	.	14	TGTGCCAGCAGCTCTGACAGGGATCAAGCTGAAGCTTTCTTT	CASSSDRDQAEAFF
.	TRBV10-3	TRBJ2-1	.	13	TGTGCCATCAGTGAGTCAAACAGGAAAGAGCAGTTCTTC	CAISESNRKEQFF
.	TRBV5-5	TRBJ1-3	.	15	TGTGCCAGCAGCTTGGGTCCCGACAATGGAAACACCATATATTTT	CASSLGPDNGNTIYF
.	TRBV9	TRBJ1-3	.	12	TGTGCCAGCAGCCAGGGAGGAAACACCATATATTTT	CASSQGGNTIYF
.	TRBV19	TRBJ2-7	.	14	TGTGCCAGTAGTATTGCAGGGGCCACCTACGAGCAGTACTTC	CASSIAGATYEQYF
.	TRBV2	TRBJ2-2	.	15	TGTGCCAGGGGATCTTCTAGCCGAGCCACCGGGGAGCTGTTTTTT	CARGSSSRATGELFF
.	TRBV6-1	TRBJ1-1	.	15	TGTGCCAGCAGTGAAGCATCGGCAGGGTACACTGAAGCTTTCTTT	CASSEASAGYTEAFF
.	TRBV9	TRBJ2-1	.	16	TGTGCCAGCAGCGTAGAGCCCGAGCCCTCCTACAATGAGCAGTTCTTC	CASSVEPEPSYNEQFF
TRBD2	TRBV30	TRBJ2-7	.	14	TGTGCCTGGAGCCGGGGCGGGAGAGTCCACGAGCAGTACTTC	CAWSRGGRVHEQYF
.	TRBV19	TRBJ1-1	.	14	TGTGCCAGTAGTATGGAGGGGCGGAGGACTGAAGCTTTCTTT	CASSMEGRRTEAFF
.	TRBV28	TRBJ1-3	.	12	TGTGCCAGCAGTCGTTCTGGAAACACCATATATTTT	CASSRSGNTIYF
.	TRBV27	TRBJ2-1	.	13	TGTGCCAGCAGTCTAGCAAGCCACAATGAGCAGTTCTTC	CASSLASHNEQFF
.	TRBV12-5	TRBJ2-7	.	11	TGTGCTAGTGGTTTGGGGCACGAGCAGTACTTC	CASGLGHEQYF
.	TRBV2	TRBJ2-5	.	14	TGTGCCAGCAGTGAAGCGCTCTTGAGGGAGACCCAGTACTTC	CASSEALLRETQYF
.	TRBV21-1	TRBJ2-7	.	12	TGTGCCAGCAATGGACTACTCCTGGAGCAGTACTTC	CASNGLLLEQYF
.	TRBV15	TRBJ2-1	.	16	TGTGCCACCAGCAGATCCTCCGGGCCCCAGGGCAATGAGCAGTTCTTC	CATSRSSGPQGNEQFF
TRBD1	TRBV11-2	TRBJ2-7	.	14	TGTGCCAGCAGCTTACCGGGACAGGGCTACGAGCAGTACTTC	CASSLPGQGYEQYF
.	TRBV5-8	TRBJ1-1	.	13	TGTGCCAGCAGCTTGCACGGCGGGACTGAAGCTTTCTTT	CASSLHGGTEAFF
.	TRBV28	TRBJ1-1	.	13	TGTGCCATTGAACGCGGGATGAACACTGAAGCTTTCTTT	CAIERGMNTEAFF
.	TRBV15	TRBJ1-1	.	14	TGTGCCACCAGCTCCTCGGGAGGGCAGTGGGAAGCTTTCTTT	CATSSSGGQWEAFF
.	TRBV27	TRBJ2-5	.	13	TGTGCCAGCAGCCTCGGGAGCCAAGAGACCCAGTACTTC	CASSLGSQETQYF
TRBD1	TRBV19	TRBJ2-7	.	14	TGTGCCAGTAGTATGGGACAGGGAGGCTACGAGCAGTACTTC	CASSMGQGGYEQYF
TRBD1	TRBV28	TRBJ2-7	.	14	TGTGCCAGCAGCCTGACAGGGTTAACCTACGAGCAGTACTTC	CASSLTGLTYEQYF